This TCR beta chain is from a study of OX40 agonist ivuxolimab in advanced cancers. For the study at large: Ivuxolimab, an agonist antibody against OX40 (CD134), was given to patients. The diagnoses of dose-escalation patients were hepatocellular carcinoma, melanoma, renal cell or head and neck cancer. Study-wide points: Nonresponders, in some cases, also had low normalized T-cell clonal expansion.

A word on this clone: What it binds is not known.

The CDR3 covers 14 residues. Germline V gives CDR1 SNHLY, CDR2 FYNNEI. Trimming took 8 bases from V and 6 from J; bases not matched to a gene: 5. Only in-frame clones appear in the TCRdb table, and some are missing; sequencing was by immunoSEQ multiplex PCR. The sample lists about 38,000 clones; approximately 90% were seen once. This receptor was taken from an adult with an advanced solid tumor such as melanoma, head and neck, liver or kidney cancer. The V call is TRBV2, the J call TRBJ2-1; 12 bases map to TRBD2. Sequencing was performed on CD4+ or CD8+ T cells sorted from blood, taken in a trial of the OX40 agonist ivuxolimab. The chain's CDR3 is CASGPGLAGNEQFF. The CDR3, as DNA: TGTGCCAGCGGACCGGGACTAGCGGGCAATGAGCAGTTCTTC.